The source of this T cell receptor (beta chain) is a study of cytomegalovirus exposure and HLA in healthy donors. The study's findings and limits: According to a later analysis, donors in an Asian-associated ancestry cluster reportedly had fewer N-insertions than the roughly 630-donor mean. A highly shared variant cluster was judged a likely technical artifact. Rare TCR sequences dominated, though some public TCRs recurred in many donors.

These donors counted as nominally healthy when sampled, but unrecorded immune exposures were likely. Trimming took off 3 bases at V and 0 bases at J, with 9 bases between the two ends. Germline lookup yields CDR1 SGHTA and CDR2 FQGTGA. The length of the CDR3 is 15 residues. The PCR used 60 Vbeta and 13 Jbeta primers. This table comes from immunoSEQ multiplex PCR, and its TCRdb copy is limited to in-frame clones, with some not included. This sample has about 210,000 clones, with about four fifths found just once. Comment on this clone: As yet, its antigen is unknown.

Sequenced: PBMCs. The chain couples TRBV7-3 to TRBJ1-5, with D perhaps TRBD1 (6 bases). The TCR comes from a woman aged 45-59 years in good health and CMV-seropositive. The CDR3: CASSLTGNSNQPQHF. The CDR3 nucleotides read TGTGCCAGCAGCTTGACAGGAAATAGCAATCAGCCCCAGCATTTT.